Below, 25 T cell receptor beta chains from the same sample are listed, as sequenced in a study of cytomegalovirus exposure and HLA in healthy donors. PCR used 60 Vbeta primers and 13 Jbeta primers. Produced via immunoSEQ multiplex PCR; TCRdb's table is partial and in-frame only. The sample yields 85,000 to 100,000 clones, less than 70% seen once. Sequencing was done on a sample of PBMCs. These receptors were taken from a human donor in good health.

The genes are TRBV10-3 and TRBJ1-5, with D perhaps matching TRBD1 (6 bases). The CDR3 totals 15 residues. Trimming shortened V by 2 bases and J by 0 bases, and 8 bases separated the two germline ends. Germline CDR1 ENHRY, CDR2 SYGVKD. DNA of the CDR3: TGTGCCATCAGTGAGGGACAGAATAGCAATCAGCCCCAGCATTTT. This codes for CAISEGQNSNQPQHF.

This rearrangement joins TRBV7-3 to TRBJ1-3; D remains ambiguous. The CDR3 has 16 residues. Germline CDR1 reads SGHTA; CDR2 reads FQGTGA. The V and J ends lost 0 bases and 0 bases respectively, with 9 bases between them. The CDR3 DNA reads as TGTGCCAGCAGCTTAACGGCGGGAAACTCTGGAAACACCATATATTTT. Encoded protein: CASSLTAGNSGNTIYF.

The CDR3 DNA follows: TGTGCCAGCAACCCGGGGTGGTTGCGGGGTGCTGAGGGGGATACGCAGTATTTT. Encoded protein: CASNPGWLRGAEGDTQYF. The rearrangement links TRBV2 to TRBJ2-3; a possible D gene is TRBD2 (6 bases). V dropped 7 bases and J dropped 6 bases, with 29 bases sitting between them. Germline V gene lookup returns CDR1 SNHLY and CDR2 FYNNEI. The CDR3 runs to 18 residues.

CDR3 DNA sequence: TGTGCCAGCAGCTTAGTTTATGACAGGGCGCCCACCTTC. It is translated as CASSLVYDRAPTF. The chain employs TRBV7-2 and TRBJ1-2; 7 bases fit TRBD1. Trimming cost V 1 base and J 13 bases; bases outside gene matches: 9. Germline V CDR1 and CDR2: SGHTA, FQGNSA. This CDR3 contains 13 residues.

The rearrangement joins TRBV18 to TRBJ2-6; TRBD1 might be the D (5 bases). CDR3 size: 18 residues. Trimming shortened V by 0 bases and J by 2 bases, and 14 bases separated the two germline ends. Per the germline V gene, CDR1 is KGHSH and CDR2 is LQKENI. CDR3 sequence (DNA): TGTGCCAGCTCACCACCGGGGCCTATCAGGGCTGGGGCCAACGTCCTGACTTTC. This sequence encodes CASSPPGPIRAGANVLTF. The full variable domain, with the rest looked up from reference TRBV18 and TRBJ2-6, is NAGVMQNPRHLVRRRGQEARLRCSPMKGHSHVYWYRQLPEEGLKFMVYLQKENIIDESGMPKERFSAEFPKEGPSILRIQQVVRGDSAAYFCASSPPGPIRAGANVLTFGAGSRLTVL.

V gene TRBV11-3 combines with J gene TRBJ1-1, with D possibly matching TRBD1 (6 bases). Germline-derived CDR1 and CDR2 are SGHNT and YENEEA. The CDR3 contains 14 residues. V lost 3 bases and J lost 1, with 9 bases in between. The CDR3, as DNA: TGTGCCAGCAGCTTCTCAGGGGCGAACACTGAAGCTTTCTTT. Protein product: CASSFSGANTEAFF.

This CDR3 reads CASSFIQGAYGYTF. DNA for the CDR3: TGCGCCAGCAGCTTTATCCAGGGGGCGTATGGCTACACCTTC. This chain connects TRBV5-1 to TRBJ1-2; 8 bases are shared with TRBD1. CDR3 size: 14 residues. Germline CDR1 reads SGHRS; CDR2 reads YFSETQ. Unmatched junction bases numbered 5, after V lost 2 bases and J lost 5 bases.

The rearrangement links TRBV29-1 to TRBJ2-2; D not resolved. CDR1 and CDR2 from the germline V gene are SQVTM and ANQGSEA. The length of the CDR3 is 13 residues. The V end lost 7 bases, the J end lost 1 base, and 10 bases lay between the germline ends. This CDR3 is CSGKSMNTGELFF. CDR3 nucleotide sequence: TGCAGCGGTAAAAGCATGAACACCGGGGAGCTGTTTTTT.

This chain links TRBV5-1 with TRBJ2-7; unclear D gene. V was cut by 1 base and J by 6 bases, with 11 bases left in between. The CDR3 covers 13 residues. CDR1 and CDR2 from the germline V gene are SGHRS and YFSETQ. The CDR3 nucleotides are TGCGCCAGCAGCTTGTATCGGTCTAGCGAGCAGTACTTC. Translation: CASSLYRSSEQYF.

The CDR3 sequence: CASSSRGGRYEQYF. CDR3 bases: TGCGCCAGCAGCTCACGGGGGGGCCGGTACGAGCAGTACTTC. The genes are TRBV5-1 and TRBJ2-7; 8 bases fit TRBD2. Trimming at V came to 3 bases and at J to 4 bases, leaving 6 bases not matched to a gene. Germline CDR1 reads SGHRS; CDR2 reads YFSETQ. The CDR3 has 14 residues.

This clone was detected only a few times. In nucleotides, the CDR3 is TGTGCCAGCAGCTTCTACCGGGACAGCTACAATGAGCAGTTCTTC. Protein sequence: CASSFYRDSYNEQFF. The V and J genes are TRBV5-5 and TRBJ2-1; 7 bases agree with TRBD1. The CDR3 covers 15 residues. Germline loops: CDR1 SGHKS, CDR2 YYEKEE (reference sequence). V shed 2 bases and J 3 bases; nucleotides not matched to a gene: 5.

This clone was observed a handful of times. J is TRBJ2-6 and V is TRBV19; TRBD1 is a possible D gene (5 bases). Germline-derived CDR1 and CDR2 are LNHDA and SQIVND (reference sequence). CDR3 length: 18 residues. V lost 7 bases and J lost 3, with 22 bases in between. CDR3 DNA sequence: TGTGCCAGTACCCGACGAACAGGAAGCTCTGTTGGGGCCAACGTCCTGACTTTC. Protein product: CASTRRTGSSVGANVLTF.

The chain links TRBV11-1 to TRBJ2-1, with 9 positions matching TRBD1. J gave up 0 bases and V 4 bases, and 1 base lay outside the gene matches. This CDR3 is built from 15 residues. From germline, CDR1 is SGHAT and CDR2 FQDESV (reference sequence). In DNA form, the CDR3 reads TGTGCCAGCAGCTCGGGACAGGGCTCCTACAATGAGCAGTTCTTC. It translates to CASSSGQGSYNEQFF.

This clone was detected a few times. The genes are TRBV5-1 and TRBJ2-5, with a possible D match to TRBD1 (5 bases). CDR1 is SGHRS and CDR2 is YFSETQ in the germline V gene. Trimming left V 2 bases short and J 1 base short, with 9 bases between. CDR3 length: 14 residues. The CDR3 DNA reads as TGCGCCAGCAGCTTATTCGACAGCCAAGAGACCCAGTACTTC. Encoded protein: CASSLFDSQETQYF.

The V gene is TRBV20-1, the J gene TRBJ2-7; no clear D. This CDR3 comprises 11 residues. The V and J ends lost 7 bases and 2 bases respectively, with 9 bases between them. Germline CDR1 reads DFQATT; CDR2 reads SNEGSKA (reference sequence). The DNA of the CDR3 is TGCAGTGTCTTTAACACCTACGAGCAGTACTTC. This translates into CSVFNTYEQYF.

The J gene is TRBJ1-5, the V gene TRBV6-6; TRBD1 might be the D (5 bases). Germline V gene data show CDR1 as MNHNY and CDR2 as SVGAGI (reference sequence). This CDR3 comprises 14 residues. V was cut by 10 bases and J by 2 bases, with 15 bases left in between. The CDR3 sequence: CATEQGGRNQPQHF. The CDR3 nucleotides read TGTGCCACCGAGCAGGGAGGTCGCAATCAGCCCCAGCATTTT.

This chain links TRBV4-1 with TRBJ1-1, with 8 bases fitting TRBD1. The germline V gene has CDR1 MGHRA and CDR2 YSYEKL. This CDR3 region has 14 residues. Germline trimming cut 2 bases from V and 6 bases from J; bases unmatched to any gene: 5. In DNA form, the CDR3 reads TGCGCCAGCAGCCAATCGGGACAGGCTCCTGAAGCTTTCTTT. This codes for CASSQSGQAPEAFF.

The V call is TRBV6-1, the J call TRBJ2-6; D is perhaps TRBD1 (5 bases). The CDR3 runs 15 residues. Germline CDR1 reads MNHNS; CDR2 reads SASEGT. Deletions cut 5 bases from V and 1 base from J, with 9 bases between. The CDR3 DNA is TGTGCCAGCAGTTTGACAGTTTCTGGGGCCAACGTCCTGACTTTC. Translated: CASSLTVSGANVLTF.

This clone was observed a few times. The chain joins TRBV7-9 to TRBJ2-1; D is unresolved. Germline V lookup: CDR1 SEHNR, CDR2 FQNEAQ (reference sequence). V was trimmed by 5 bases and J by 0 bases, leaving 5 bases between them. The CDR3 sequence is 13 residues long. CDR3 loop: CASSTSSYNEQFF. The DNA of the CDR3 is TGTGCCAGCAGCACAAGCTCCTACAATGAGCAGTTCTTC.

This clone was seen more than once but under ten times. This sequence joins TRBV19 and TRBJ1-2, with TRBD1 matching 7 bases. This CDR3 region has 16 residues. Looked up from germline, CDR1 is LNHDA and CDR2 is SQIVND (reference sequence). V was pared by 4 bases and J by 0 bases, with 8 bases of the junction left unmatched. The CDR3 sequence is CASSTGTDFANYGYTF. Written as DNA, the CDR3 is TGTGCCAGTAGTACTGGGACAGATTTCGCTAACTATGGCTACACCTTC.

The chain has TRBV4-3 and TRBJ2-3; TRBD2 matches at 8 bases. Trimming removed 0 bases from V and 4 bases from J; junction bases left unmatched: 9. The CDR3 spans 17 residues. Germline CDR1 and CDR2: LGHNA and YSLEER. The CDR3 bases are TGCGCCAGCAGCCAAGATCCGTCCGGGGGGGCCGCAGATACGCAGTATTTT. Translated, it gives CASSQDPSGGAADTQYF.

This rearrangement joins TRBV15 to TRBJ1-2; D call uncertain. Germline lookup yields CDR1 LNHNV and CDR2 YYDKDF (reference sequence). With 6 bases removed from V and 6 bases from J, the gap between germline ends came to 23 bases. This CDR3 has 16 residues. CDR3 bases: TGTGCCACCAGACCAACCTACGGGAGTGGGAAGAATGGCTACACCTTC. It encodes CATRPTYGSGKNGYTF.

V and J are TRBV11-2 and TRBJ1-2; D might be TRBD1 (6 bases). V lost 5 bases to trimming and J lost 13 bases, with 17 bases between them. Germline CDR1 is SGHAT and CDR2 is FQNNGV. CDR3 size: 12 residues. The CDR3 bases are TGTGCCAGCAGCCCAACAACAGGGCGAAGCACCTTC. It encodes CASSPTTGRSTF. Full variable domain (remainder filled in from reference TRBV11-2 and TRBJ1-2): EAGVAQSPRYKIIEKRQSVAFWCNPISGHATLYWYQQILGQGPKLLIQFQNNGVVDDSQLPKDRFSAERLKGVDSTLKIQPAKLEDSAVYLCASSPTTGRSTFGSGTRLTVV.

The chain couples TRBV4-3 to TRBJ2-3; 15 bases fit TRBD2. V dropped 1 base and J dropped 4; count of bases not matched to a gene: 3. Germline lookup yields CDR1 LGHNA and CDR2 YSLEER. The CDR3 is 17 residues long. The CDR3 reads CASSQGTSGGAADTQYF. The CDR3 DNA reads as TGCGCCAGCAGCCAAGGGACTAGCGGGGGGGCCGCAGATACGCAGTATTTT.

The genes are TRBV5-1 and TRBJ2-1, with D possibly being TRBD1 (5 bases). Deletions cut 0 bases from V and 16 bases from J, with 20 bases between. The CDR3 has 14 residues. Germline lookup yields CDR1 SGHRS and CDR2 YFSETQ. CDR3 nucleotides: TGCGCCAGCAGCTTGGGAACAACCAGGGTGAGAGAATTCTTC. Its translation: CASSLGTTRVREFF. The full variable domain, in which reference TRBV5-1 and TRBJ2-1 provide the parts outside the CDR3, is KAGVTQTPRYLIKTRGQQVTLSCSPISGHRSVSWYQQTPGQGLQFLFEYFSETQRNKGNFPGRFSGRQFSNSRSEMNVSTLELGDSALYLCASSLGTTRVREFFGPGTRLTVL.